These 30 T cell receptor beta chains were all obtained from the same sample, sequenced in a study of beta chain features in type 1 diabetes. Expressed TCRB transcripts were sequenced because the entire RNA isolate underwent reverse transcription. The protocol was immunoSEQ multiplex PCR, while the TCRdb copy is restricted to in-frame clones and leaves out a portion. The sample has 150,000 to 180,000 clones; roughly 11% are singletons. The sample was central memory CD4+ T cells from blood. The receptors shown here come from a young man in good health.

This clone has just a few counts. V and J are TRBV5-4 and TRBJ2-7; 9 bases match TRBD1. After removal of 4 bases from V and 3 bases from J, the junction contained 5 bases not matched to a gene. Per germline, CDR1 SGHNT and CDR2 YYREEE (reference sequence). The CDR3 spans 14 residues. The DNA for the CDR3 is TGTGCCAGCAGCGCCGGGACAGGGTTCTACGAGCAGTACTTC. It encodes CASSAGTGFYEQYF.

CDR3: CASSQDTRAPGYTF. The CDR3 DNA follows: TGTGCCAGCAGCCAAGATACCAGGGCGCCCGGCTACACCTTC. This chain uses TRBV14 with TRBJ1-2; D is possibly TRBD1 (5 bases). The CDR3 length is 14 residues. V was cut by 0 bases and J by 8 bases, with 13 bases left in between. Germline V gene sequence: CDR1 SGHDN, CDR2 FVKESK.

The chain carries TRBV7-2 and TRBJ2-2; D may be TRBD1 (6 bases). The germline V gene encodes CDR1 SGHTA and CDR2 FQGNSA. Trimming cost V 6 bases and J 4 bases, with 12 bases left between them. CDR3 size: 14 residues. In nucleotides, the CDR3 is TGTGCCAGCAGAACAGGGATCGGCACCGGGGAGCTGTTTTTT. It encodes CASRTGIGTGELFF. The full variable domain, completed using reference TRBV7-2 and TRBJ2-2, is GAGVSQSPSNKVTEKGKDVELRCDPISGHTALYWYRQSLGQGLEFLIYFQGNSAPDKSGLPSDRFSAERTGGSVSTLTIQRTQQEDSAVYLCASRTGIGTGELFFGEGSRLTVL.

This clone occurred once. The chain carries TRBV29-1 and TRBJ2-7, with 9 bases aligning to TRBD2. The trim removed 3 bases at V and 6 bases at J, leaving 9 bases unmatched. Germline V lookup: CDR1 SQVTM, CDR2 ANQGSEA. The CDR3 is made up of 14 amino acids. The CDR3 region has the DNA TGCAGCGTTGAGGGGCGGGAGGGCCTCGCCGAGCAGTACTTC. This translates into CSVEGREGLAEQYF.

The chain uses TRBV5-6 and TRBJ2-7; TRBD2 agrees at 13 bases. CDR3 size: 16 residues. Germline V gene sequence: CDR1 SGHDT, CDR2 YYEEEE. With V trimmed by 1 base and J by 4 bases, 5 bases remained unmatched. CDR3 amino acids: CASSLFGTSGVYEQYF. The CDR3 region has the DNA TGTGCCAGCAGCTTGTTTGGGACTAGCGGGGTTTACGAGCAGTACTTC.

This clone turned up a few times. J is TRBJ2-7 and V is TRBV7-2; the D gene is possibly TRBD1 (6 bases). The CDR3 loop spans 16 amino acids. V was shortened by 6 bases and J by 1 base, with 19 bases between the two germline ends. Germline assignment: CDR1 SGHTA and CDR2 FQGNSA. The DNA of the CDR3 is TGTGCCAGCAGTTATTCTGGACAGACCAGATCCTACGAGCAGTACTTC. Protein: CASSYSGQTRSYEQYF.

V and J are TRBV7-2 and TRBJ2-6; D is ambiguous. The germline CDR1 and CDR2 sequences are SGHTA and FQGNSA. The V end lost 2 bases, the J end lost 4 bases, and 9 bases lay between the germline ends. There are 15 residues in the CDR3. The CDR3 sequence is CASSLNMGGANVLTF. CDR3 coding DNA: TGTGCCAGCAGCTTAAACATGGGAGGGGCCAACGTCCTGACTTTC.

In this sample, this clone turned up a few times. The CDR3 nucleotides are TGTGCCAGCAATCCCCGGGCCTTGGATTATCGTGGGGCCAACGTCCTGACTTTC. Its translation: CASNPRALDYRGANVLTF. This chain links TRBV7-2 with TRBJ2-6; D call uncertain. V was shortened by 7 bases and J by 3 bases, with 22 bases between the two germline ends. Germline CDR1 SGHTA, CDR2 FQGNSA. This CDR3 has 18 amino acids.

This rearrangement joins TRBV15 to TRBJ1-1; no clear D gene. Trimming left V 2 bases short and J 0 bases short, with 10 bases between. The CDR3 loop spans 15 amino acids. CDR1 LNHNV and CDR2 YYDKDF come from the germline V gene (reference sequence). This CDR3 reads CATSRQVPMNTEAFF. CDR3 sequence (DNA): TGTGCCACCAGCAGACAGGTCCCCATGAACACTGAAGCTTTCTTT.

The chain carries TRBV1 and TRBJ2-3; the table calls TRBD1, which could not be checked here. TRBV1 represents a pseudogene. The CDR3 has 15 amino acids. The CDR3 bases are TGCACCAGCAGGTTGACAGGGGGCGGACAAGATACGCAGTATTTT. Residues: CTSRLTGGGQDTQYF.

A word on this clone: This may arise from a read error, as a much more abundant clone is one base away. The V call is TRBV29-1, the J call TRBJ2-5, with TRBD2 identical over 13 bases. The tail of the sequence fits TRBJ2-7 better, so the J call may be wrong. The CDR3 has 16 residues. CDR1 is SQVTM and CDR2 is ANQGSEA in the germline V gene. CDR3 sequence reads: CSGAGTSGIRSYEQYF. The CDR3 DNA is TGCAGCGGCGCCGGGACTAGCGGGATTAGGTCCTACGAGCAGTACTTC.

This clone was seen a handful of times. The gene calls are TRBV5-6 and TRBJ2-3; D gene unclear. This CDR3 has 11 residues. Germline-derived CDR1 and CDR2 are SGHDT and YYEEEE. Trimming removed 3 bases at V and 3 bases at J, with 2 bases between. The CDR3 loop is CASSWTDTQYF. The CDR3 region has the DNA TGTGCCAGCAGCTGGACAGATACGCAGTATTTT.

CDR3 region: CASMDRAGFAFF. In DNA, the CDR3 is TGTGCCAGTATGGACAGGGCGGGGTTTGCTTTCTTT. The V gene is TRBV10-3, the J gene TRBJ1-1, with TRBD1 identical over 8 bases. V lost 10 bases to trimming and J lost 11 bases; unmatched junction nucleotides: 12. Germline CDR1 and CDR2: ENHRY and SYGVKD. There are 12 residues in the CDR3.

The rearrangement uses TRBV28 and TRBJ1-4, with D unresolved. V was pared by 4 bases and J by 7 bases, with 7 bases between. From germline, CDR1 is MDHEN and CDR2 SYDVKM. CDR3 length: 12 amino acids. The CDR3 is CASSSQTEKLFF. DNA of the CDR3: TGTGCCAGCAGTTCCCAGACTGAAAAACTGTTTTTT.

Notes on this clone: This specimen includes other DNA sequences encoding the same CDR3. The J gene is TRBJ2-5, the V gene TRBV9, with 7 bases matching TRBD2. CDR1 SGDLS and CDR2 YYNGEE come from the germline V gene. CDR3 length equals 16 residues. V was pared by 0 bases and J by 1 base, with 6 bases of the junction left unmatched. CDR3 DNA sequence: TGTGCCAGCAGCGTAGGGACTGGACTAGTCCAAGAGACCCAGTACTTC. This gives the protein CASSVGTGLVQETQYF.

The rearrangement joins TRBV21-1 to TRBJ2-4. TRBV21-1 corresponds to a pseudogene. This CDR3 region has 14 residues. DNA for the CDR3: TGTGCCAGCAGCCTCGGCACAGCCAAAAACATTCAGTACTTC. Translated: CASSLGTAKNIQYF.

As regards this clone: The germline gene is not matched at one end of the junction; a read error may be the cause. V gene TRBV25-1 combines with J gene TRBJ2-6, with a weak D call TRBD1 (5 bases). The CDR3 consists of 15 residues. Looked up from germline, CDR1 is MGHDK and CDR2 is SYGVNS. This CDR3 is CASSDPALGANGLTF. The CDR3 coding sequence is TGTGCCAGCAGTGACCCGGCCCTAGGGGCCAACGGCCTGACTTTC.

This clone was observed a few times. V and J are TRBV5-5 and TRBJ2-5; no clear D gene. The CDR3 contains 14 residues. Germline V gene lookup returns CDR1 SGHKS and CDR2 YYEKEE (reference sequence). Trimming removed 1 base from V and 2 bases from J, with 9 bases in between. CDR3 sequence (DNA): TGTGCCAGCAGCTTGAAATTGGCTCAAGAGACCCAGTACTTC. Encoded protein: CASSLKLAQETQYF. The variable domain in full, completed from reference TRBV5-5 and TRBJ2-5, reads DAGVTQSPTHLIKTRGQQVTLRCSPISGHKSVSWYQQVLGQGPQFIFQYYEKEERGRGNFPDRFSARQFPNYSSELNVNALLLGDSALYLCASSLKLAQETQYFGPGTRLLVL.

This clone has at least ten counts. The chain couples TRBV21-1 to TRBJ2-5. TRBV21-1 is an annotated pseudogene. CDR3 length: 13 amino acids. The CDR3 nucleotides read TGTGCCAGCAGCAAAGCCAAGAAGGAGACCCAGTACTTC. This gives the protein CASSKAKKETQYF.

The chain has TRBV5-4 and TRBJ2-1, with D perhaps assigned TRBD1 or TRBD2 (5 bases each). Germline V gives CDR1 SGHNT, CDR2 YYREEE (reference sequence). Trimming pared 4 bases from V and 10 bases from J, leaving 21 bases between. The CDR3 has 15 residues. CDR3 sequence reads: CASSPGTTIGIEQFF. Written as DNA, the CDR3 is TGTGCCAGCAGCCCCGGGACGACTATCGGCATCGAGCAGTTCTTC.

This clone showed up just a few times. The rearrangement joins TRBV29-1 to TRBJ2-1; D could derive from TRBD1 or TRBD2 (7 bases each). CDR3 size: 15 residues. Trimming removed 7 bases from V and 2 bases from J, with 18 bases in between. Germline lookup yields CDR1 SQVTM and CDR2 ANQGSEA. The CDR3 region is CSASRGTDTYNEQFF. CDR3 DNA sequence: TGCAGCGCCTCGCGGGGGACAGATACCTACAATGAGCAGTTCTTC.

This clone was detected a few times. J is TRBJ2-1 and V is TRBV28, with D unclear. CDR3 length: 13 residues. Trimming stripped 5 bases from V and 2 bases from J, with 7 bases between. From germline, CDR1 is MDHEN and CDR2 SYDVKM. The CDR3 protein is CASSLRAYNEQFF. In nucleotides, the CDR3 is TGTGCCAGCAGTCTCCGGGCCTACAATGAGCAGTTCTTC.

This clone was found many times. Other DNA sequences of this sample code for an identical CDR3. The V gene is TRBV18, the J gene TRBJ2-5; D ambiguous. The length of the CDR3 is 11 residues. The V gene lost 2 bases and the J gene lost 3 bases, with 1 base spanning the gap. CDR1 KGHSH and CDR2 LQKENI come from the germline V gene. CDR3 sequence (DNA): TGTGCCAGCTCACCAAAAGAGACCCAGTACTTC. This translates into CASSPKETQYF.

In its sample, this clone was seen a few times. This chain connects TRBV6-6 to TRBJ2-3; 7 bases align to TRBD2. CDR3 size: 12 residues. The V gene's germline CDR1 is MNHNY and CDR2 SVGAGI (reference sequence). The ends lost 5 bases at V and 15 bases at J; junction bases unmatched: 11. This chain's CDR3 is CASSLSGGSYYF. The CDR3 DNA follows: TGTGCCAGCAGTCTCTCGGGGGGATCTTATTATTTT.

V is TRBV28 and J is TRBJ1-6; 7 nucleotides align to TRBD1. This CDR3 region has 17 residues. J was trimmed by 6 bases and V by 4 bases; bases with no gene match: 12. Germline-derived CDR1 and CDR2 are MDHEN and SYDVKM. CDR3 DNA: TGTGCCAGCAGTTCGACAGGGTTGGGGGTCGGTAATTCACCCCTCCACTTT. Its protein is CASSSTGLGVGNSPLHF.

This clone has just a few counts. The chain couples TRBV6-1 to TRBJ2-4; 8 positions match TRBD1. The CDR3 is made up of 15 amino acids. CDR1 MNHNS and CDR2 SASEGT come from the germline V gene. The trim removed 5 bases at V and 7 bases at J, leaving 10 bases unmatched. CDR3 DNA sequence: TGTGCCAGCAGTTCCCGGGACAGGTCCGTGAACATTCAGTACTTC. Translating gives CASSSRDRSVNIQYF.

The sample holds a few counts of this clone. The chain uses TRBV30 and TRBJ1-4; TRBD1 matches 9 bases. The CDR3 runs 13 residues. Germline assignment: CDR1 GTSNPN and CDR2 SVGIG (reference sequence). J gave up 5 bases and V 7 bases, and 5 bases lay outside the gene matches. Here the CDR3 reads CASKGTGNEKLFF. The CDR3, as DNA: TGTGCCTCGAAGGGGACAGGGAATGAAAAACTGTTTTTT.

The chain uses TRBV28 and TRBJ2-7; D unclear. Germline CDR1 reads MDHEN; CDR2 reads SYDVKM. Trimming left V 7 bases short and J 9 bases short, with 13 bases between. The CDR3 spans 11 residues. Here the CDR3 DNA reads TGTGCCAGCATCGGCGGACCGACGCAGTACTTC. Protein sequence: CASIGGPTQYF.

This chain joins TRBV5-4 and TRBJ2-1, with a weak D call TRBD1 (6 bases). The germline CDR1 and CDR2 sequences are SGHNT and YYREEE (reference sequence). Trimming left V 0 bases short and J 7 bases short, with 14 bases between. The CDR3 is made up of 15 amino acids. CDR3 coding DNA: TGTGCCAGCAGCTTGGGAGGGCAGGGGATGAATGAGCAGTTCTTC. It yields the protein CASSLGGQGMNEQFF.

This clone was detected only a few times. CDR3: CSASGGEGSNQPQHF. CDR3 nucleotide sequence: TGCAGCGCGTCAGGGGGGGAGGGGAGCAATCAGCCCCAGCATTTT. The chain joins TRBV29-1 to TRBJ1-5, with 7 bases identical to TRBD1. Germline V gene lookup returns CDR1 SQVTM and CDR2 ANQGSEA. The length of the CDR3 is 15 residues. V dropped 7 bases and J dropped 1; count of bases not matched to a gene: 10.